Listed below are T cell receptor beta chains from one sample, sequenced in a study of cytomegalovirus exposure and HLA in healthy donors. Clones were read by immunoSEQ multiplex PCR, and TCRdb kept only the in-frame ones, dropping some. The sample yields more than 140,000 clones, almost 85% seen once. Sequenced input: PBMCs. These receptors all stem from a man younger than 45 in good health and CMV-seropositive. Both conserved end residues are trimmed from each CDR3. Clone sizes are given selectively: once, few, many, or a class where the clone is expanded.

>few|TRBJ2-1|TRBV5-4
ASSLGATSGGNEQF
>-|TRBJ1-3|TRBV6-5
ASSYGTAGNTIY
>-|TRBJ2-7|TRBV4-1
ASSHIVGQGPYEQY
>once|TRBJ2-2|TRBV4-1
ASSQDLGQGANTGELF
>-|TRBJ2-5|TRBV6-6
ASSSAGTGRQETQY
>-|TRBJ1-1|TRBV5-1
ASSFNPLNTEAF
>few|TRBJ2-5|TRBV4-1
ASSQDGSGRQETQY
>-|TRBJ1-6|TRBV19
ASRLTPWAGTGNSPLH
>once|TRBJ2-5|TRBV6-5
ASSRTGGYETQY
>few|TRBJ2-5|TRBV6-1
ASSEGVSGGQETQY
>-|TRBJ2-7|TRBV12-5
ASGPDRVYEQY
>few|TRBJ1-5|TRBV19
ASRLNTDGSQPQH
>-|TRBJ2-7|TRBV30
AWEHRGLTYEQY
>-|TRBJ2-3|TRBV11-2
ASIHWTGTGTDTQY
>-|TRBJ2-1|TRBV4-1
ASSQMLAGYNEQF
>-|TRBJ2-5|TRBV11-2
ASSVGGMETQY
>-|TRBJ2-7|TRBV2
ASCRDRVGEQY
>-|TRBJ1-2|TRBV6-5
ASSWGQGGGYT
>-|TRBJ2-5|TRBV7-2
ASSFGQEAQY
>-|TRBJ2-3|TRBV28
ASSFLRDRGTDTQY
>-|TRBJ1-5|TRBV6-6
AGPTGSSNQPQH
>-|TRBJ1-5|TRBV2
ASSAEYQPQH
>-|TRBJ2-5|TRBV11-2
ASSLGAVYQETQY
>few|TRBJ2-1|TRBV11-2
ASSATSGGGYEQF
>-|TRBJ1-4|TRBV7-9
ASSATGSTNEKLF
>-|TRBJ2-5|TRBV7-7
ASSLVNTKETQY
>-|TRBJ1-2|TRBV7-9
SSSFERNYGYT
>-|TRBJ1-5|TRBV11-2
ASSRQYNQPQH
>-|TRBJ2-7|TRBV27
ASSLQGGNEQY
>-|TRBJ2-3|TRBV27
ASSLTSGRIDTQY
>-|TRBJ1-1|TRBV7-2
ASSRQASTEAF
>-|TRBJ2-7|TRBV2
TSKRGQGSYEQY
>few|TRBJ2-7|TRBV5-6
ASSLERFSYEQY
>-|TRBJ2-2|TRBV7-2
ASSLRSSGIRAGELF
>-|TRBJ2-1|TRBV9
ASNHQWSYNEQF
>-|TRBJ1-6|TRBV4-3
ASSQNREPPLH
>-|TRBJ1-1|TRBV5-1
ASSLAPDSLNTEAF
>once|TRBJ2-1|TRBV30
AWSVAGRANEQF
>-|TRBJ2-1|TRBV7-2
ASSLGLAYEQF
>-|TRBJ2-3|TRBV18
ASSPPAGADTQY
>-|TRBJ2-3|TRBV19
ATEDVEDTQY
>-|TRBJ1-3|TRBV11-2
ASSPGGLGSGNTIY
>-|TRBJ2-7|TRBV5-1
ASSAATGLDEQY
>-|TRBJ1-2|TRBV5-4
ASSLVKLAARNSNYGYT
>-|TRBJ1-2|TRBV5-1
ASSLGGRGPYGYT
>-|TRBJ1-4|TRBV2
ASSVSGFATNEKLF
>once|TRBJ2-7|TRBV7-9
ASSLIAGGPPYEQY
>-|TRBJ1-5|TRBV6-5
ASSKGTGAQPQH
>-|TRBJ1-4|TRBV5-1
ASSELQAEKLF
>-|TRBJ1-1|TRBV27
ASSTRNTEAF
>-|TRBJ2-7|TRBV10-3
AISVDGRGTYEQY
>-|TRBJ2-1|TRBV7-9
ASLRDKTRNEQF